Here is one T cell receptor (beta chain) with its context. The sample comes from a study of T cell changes during pregnancy in multiple sclerosis. Libraries were prepared by immunoSEQ multiplex PCR; TCRdb keeps only in-frame clonotypes and omits some of them. The sample holds some 40,000 clones, nearly 90% seen once. With 4 bases removed from V and 3 bases from J, the gap between germline ends came to 9 bases. CDR1 GTSNPN and CDR2 SVGIG come from the germline V gene (reference sequence). This CDR3 has 12 amino acids. This sample comprised CD4+ T cells from peripheral blood mononuclear cells, obtained in the second trimester of pregnancy. The chain uses TRBV30 and TRBJ1-2, with a weak D call TRBD1 (5 bases). The TCR comes from a female donor with multiple sclerosis, enrolled in a pregnancy study. CDR3 loop: CAWKGGDYGYTF. The CDR3 DNA follows: TGTGCCTGGAAAGGAGGGGACTATGGCTACACCTTC.